This is a list of T cell receptor beta chains from one sample in a study of blood T cell repertoires in COVID-19. Sequencing used immunoSEQ multiplex PCR; TCRdb keeps in-frame clones, though not all of them. The table has more than 200,000 clones, more than 70% seen once. Material for sequencing was PBMCs or T cells enriched from blood (not recorded which). These receptors came from a woman between 35 and 50 years old with acute COVID-19. Both conserved end residues are part of each CDR3. A D gene is named only where the DNA matches it firmly.

>TRBV28|-
CASSRAMGTNEQYF
>TRBV6-4|TRBD2
CASSDGTSGSEQYF
>TRBV3-1/TRBV3-2|-
CASSLASNQPQHF
>TRBV28|TRBD1
CASQQGASEGYGYTF
>TRBV19|TRBD1
CASSIYRGGNQPQHF
>TRBV13|-
CASSPGSVGNTIYF
>TRBV3-1/TRBV3-2|-
CASSHYGQGSEKLFF
>TRBV6-5|-
CASSYSPSNSPLHF
>TRBV7-2|-
CASSLDPGSAGELFF
>TRBV5-6|-
CASSFGAEAEKLFF
>TRBV19|-
CASSTGPRRGTGELFF
>TRBV30|TRBD1
CAWSTGQAPNSPLHF
>TRBV5-4|TRBD1
CASSLPGRGLGQIQETQYF
>TRBV14|TRBD1
CASSSDRAASGNTIYF
>TRBV7-9|-
CASSNLGGTEAFF
>TRBV19|-
CASRFDYTEAFF
>TRBV30|-
CAWSVTQGGEAFF
>TRBV3-1/TRBV3-2|-
CASSQGRGTHEAFF
>TRBV6-1|TRBD1
CASSEGDSNEKLFF
>TRBV5-1|TRBD1
CASSLEGTGYEKLFF
>TRBV28|TRBD1
CASSLPGTGDEKLFF
>TRBV7-3|-
CASSSGRGTYNEQFF
>TRBV19|TRBD1
CASKVQGAETEAFF
>TRBV29-1|TRBD1
CSVMGQTNTEAFF
>TRBV3-1/TRBV3-2|-
CASSRRGGGELFF
>TRBV10-3|-
CAISGGNGYTF
>TRBV6-4|TRBD1
CASWDRPYGYTF
>TRBV3-1/TRBV3-2|-
CASSPLGRVADGNTIYF
>TRBV7-3|-
CASRSGVNTEAFF
>TRBV5-1|TRBD1
CASSLTGMSNQPQHF
>TRBV10-3|-
CAISDGNSPLHF
>TRBV18|TRBD1
CASSPASGQGRSGYTF
>TRBV21-1|-
CASSCRDRGNQPQHF
>TRBV5-4|TRBD2
CASSIPAGGISSGANVLTF
>TRBV6-6|-
CASSNGEQFF
>TRBV7-9|-
CASSWHPGSTVGYTF
>TRBV5-6|-
CASLENRGTDTQYF
>TRBV11-2|TRBD1
CASSQQGARETQYF
>TRBV27|TRBD2
CASSSLAGGGEQYF
>TRBV11-1|TRBD1
CASSRTGGRNEQYF
>TRBV11-1|-
CASSLLGGSSNAEAFF
>TRBV30|-
CAWSGYRANTEAFF
>TRBV28|-
CASSSPPRNYGYTF
>TRBV7-8|-
CASSIDSYSNQPQHF
>TRBV4-1|TRBD2
CASSQDEGLAGDKETQYF
>TRBV5-1|-
CASSLGARHNEQFF
>TRBV4-1|-
CASSQDRSRVNQNIQYF
>TRBV27|TRBD2
CASSRGLAEQFF